The 30 T cell receptor beta chains presented below share a single source sample, sequenced in a study of identical twins' blood T cells. TCRdb reprocessed the 5' RACE reads via MiXCR and lists one record per CDR3 protein. The sample has 400,000 or so distinct CDR3 sequences; 28% are singletons. The specimen was PBMCs. The receptors here all came from a woman aged 18-55 years in good health.

This clonotype was recorded a few times. This chain uses TRBV27 with TRBJ2-7; 8 nucleotides match TRBD1. Unmatched junction bases numbered 12, after V lost 6 bases and J lost 5 bases. Germline V gene data show CDR1 as MNHEY and CDR2 as SMNVEV (reference sequence). The CDR3 length is 15 residues. The CDR3 bases are TGTGCCAGCAGAAAAGGACAGGGACGTTCCCACGAGCAGTACTTC. Its protein is CASRKGQGRSHEQYF.

The chain is built from TRBV5-1 and TRBJ2-1; tentatively, D is TRBD2 (6 bases). The CDR3 is made up of 14 amino acids. CDR1 and CDR2 (germline): SGHRS, YFSETQ. Trimming pared 4 bases from V and 3 bases from J, leaving 11 bases between. CDR3 in DNA: TGCGCCAGCAGCAGGGCTAGCGTCTACAATGAGCAGTTCTTC. Its translation: CASSRASVYNEQFF.

The rearrangement links TRBV5-1 to TRBJ1-1, with 7 positions matching TRBD1. Germline CDR1 reads SGHRS; CDR2 reads YFSETQ. The CDR3 is 15 residues long. The junction had 15 bases not matched to a gene; V was cut back by 2 bases and J by 11 bases. The CDR3 sequence: CASSFGTVTQRRAFF. CDR3 coding DNA: TGCGCCAGCAGCTTTGGGACAGTGACCCAAAGGAGGGCTTTCTTT.

This clonotype was seen ten or more times. The chain is built from TRBV20-1 and TRBJ2-3; no clear D gene. V was clipped by 3 bases and J by 0 bases, with 7 bases between them. The germline CDR1 and CDR2 sequences are DFQATT and SNEGSKA (reference sequence). The CDR3 length is 13 residues. CDR3 amino acids: CSASSPSTDTQYF. In DNA form, the CDR3 reads TGCAGTGCTAGCAGCCCTAGCACAGATACGCAGTATTTT.

This clonotype was counted between two and nine times. The V call is TRBV13, the J call TRBJ1-1; D is uncertain. Looked up from germline, CDR1 is PRHDT and CDR2 is FYEKMQ (reference sequence). Deletions cut 4 bases from V and 6 bases from J, with 9 bases between. CDR3 length: 12 amino acids. The CDR3 loop reads CASSSGPSEAFF. As DNA, the CDR3 is TGTGCCAGCAGCTCCGGTCCGTCTGAAGCTTTCTTT. Variable domain in full (rest from reference TRBV13 and TRBJ1-1): AAGVIQSPRHLIKEKRETATLKCYPIPRHDTVYWYQQGPGQDPQFLISFYEKMQSDKGSIPDRFSAQQFSDYHSELNMSSLELGDSALYFCASSSGPSEAFFGQGTRLTVV.

The genes are TRBV6-2 or TRBV6-3 and TRBJ2-7; TRBD1 matches at 9 bases. Unmatched junction bases numbered 12, after V lost 7 bases and J lost 2 bases. The CDR3 has 16 amino acids. The germline V gene has CDR1 MNHEY and CDR2 SVGEGT. CDR3 bases: TGTGCCAGCATCCCCGGGACAGGGAGAGGGGCCTACGAGCAGTACTTC. Protein: CASIPGTGRGAYEQYF.

A single count supports this clonotype. This sequence joins TRBV27 and TRBJ1-2; no clear D gene. The length of the CDR3 is 13 residues. Between the trimmed V and J ends, which lost 8 bases and 6 bases, there was a span of 16 bases. The V gene's germline CDR1 is MNHEY and CDR2 SMNVEV (reference sequence). The CDR3 coding sequence is TGTGCCAGCCAAGGGCGGGTTTTGGATGGCTACACCTTC. Its translation is CASQGRVLDGYTF.

V usage is TRBV7-9 and J usage is TRBJ1-1, with 8 bases aligning to TRBD1. CDR1 is SEHNR, CDR2 FQNEAQ, per germline (reference sequence). V lost 5 bases, J lost 4 bases, and 3 bases stayed unmatched. The CDR3 has 13 residues. DNA for the CDR3: TGTGCCAGCAGCGCGGACAGGGCCACTGAAGCTTTCTTT. Amino acid sequence: CASSADRATEAFF. Based on the CDR3 plus reference TRBV7-9 and TRBJ1-1, the full variable domain is DTGVSQNPRHKITKRGQNVTFRCDPISEHNRLYWYRQTLGQGPEFLTYFQNEAQLEKSRLLSDRFSAERPKGSFSTLEIQRTEQGDSAMYLCASSADRATEAFFGQGTRLTVV.

The V and J genes are TRBV7-2 and TRBJ1-1; unclear D gene. The V end was cut by 3 bases, the J end by 4 bases, with 9 bases between. This CDR3 spans 13 amino acids. Looked up from germline, CDR1 is SGHTA and CDR2 is FQGNSA. This CDR3 reads CASSLGPVTEAFF. The CDR3 region has the DNA TGTGCCAGCAGCTTGGGTCCGGTCACTGAAGCTTTCTTT.

Concerning this clonotype: Being one base from a much bigger clone, this may be a read error. CDR3 bases: TGCAGTGCCACGGTGACTTTGCCCCGGAGCCACACCTTC. Translation gives CSATVTLPRSHTF. The V call is TRBV20-1, the J call TRBJ1-2, with unresolved D. The CDR3 has 13 residues. V lost 6 bases, J lost 12 bases, and 23 bases lay in between. Germline CDR1 and CDR2: DFQATT and SNEGSKA (reference sequence).

The J gene is TRBJ2-1, the V gene TRBV10-3, with unresolved D. With 2 bases removed from V and 5 bases from J, the gap between germline ends came to 16 bases. Germline V gene lookup returns CDR1 ENHRY and CDR2 SYGVKD. This CDR3 region has 16 residues. CDR3 loop: CAISEPTVKLNNEQFF. CDR3 bases: TGTGCCATCAGTGAGCCTACGGTGAAATTAAACAATGAGCAGTTCTTC.

In its sample, this clonotype was seen a few times. The chain recombines TRBV11-2 with TRBJ2-3, with 12 bases aligning to TRBD2. Per germline, CDR1 SGHAT and CDR2 FQNNGV. The V segment lost 4 bases and the J segment 14 bases; nucleotides outside the gene matches: 7. The CDR3 contains 13 residues. CDR3 loop: CASSSPTSGGRYF. CDR3 nucleotide sequence: TGTGCCAGCAGCTCCCCGACTAGCGGGGGAAGGTATTTT. Full variable domain (missing parts from reference TRBV11-2 and TRBJ2-3): EAGVAQSPRYKIIEKRQSVAFWCNPISGHATLYWYQQILGQGPKLLIQFQNNGVVDDSQLPKDRFSAERLKGVDSTLKIQPAKLEDSAVYLCASSSPTSGGRYFGPGTRLTVL.

The chain joins TRBV10-3 to TRBJ2-1, with TRBD2 matching 7 bases. This CDR3 contains 15 residues. Germline V lookup: CDR1 ENHRY, CDR2 SYGVKD. Trimming removed 8 bases from V and 6 bases from J; junction bases left unmatched: 13. This CDR3 reads CAIGLASGTFNEQFF. CDR3 in DNA: TGTGCCATCGGCCTAGCTAGCGGCACTTTCAATGAGCAGTTCTTC.

The chain has TRBV10-1 and TRBJ1-2; D is unresolved. The CDR3 contains 14 residues. CDR1 is WNHNN, CDR2 SYGVQD, per germline (reference sequence). The V and J ends lost 5 bases and 4 bases respectively, with 14 bases between them. The CDR3 is CASSYDSGSYGYTF. For the CDR3, the DNA is TGCGCCAGCAGTTACGACTCAGGCAGCTATGGCTACACCTTC.

The J gene is TRBJ1-2, the V gene TRBV7-8; D gene ambiguous. CDR3 length equals 14 residues. The V and J ends lost 1 base and 4 bases respectively, with 10 bases between them. In germline, CDR1 is SGHVS, CDR2 FQNEAQ. CDR3 DNA: TGTGCCAGCAGCTTAGGGCTCTCTAGCTATGGCTACACCTTC. Translating gives CASSLGLSSYGYTF. Variable domain in full (rest from reference TRBV7-8 and TRBJ1-2): GAGVSQSPRYKVAKRGQDVALRCDPISGHVSLFWYQQALGQGPEFLTYFQNEAQLDKSGLPSDRFFAERPEGSVSTLKIQRTQQEDSAVYLCASSLGLSSYGYTFGSGTRLTVV.

On this clonotype: Given a much more abundant clone one base away, this may be a read error. Lacking the conserved final phenylalanine or tryptophan, this CDR3 likely reflects a read error. The chain is built from TRBV11-3 and TRBJ1-1; the D gene is possibly TRBD1 (5 bases). CDR1 and CDR2 from the germline V gene are SGHNT and YENEEA. Deletions cut 3 bases from V and 3 bases from J, with 14 bases between. The CDR3 sequence is 15 residues long. The CDR3, as DNA: TGTGCCAGCAGCTTCGTTTTTAGAGGGGACACTGAAGCTTTCTCT. Its protein is CASSFVFRGDTEAFS.

This clonotype was seen a few times. The rearrangement links TRBV10-3 to TRBJ2-3, with TRBD2 matching over 7 bases. Trimming removed 6 bases from V and 0 bases from J; junction bases left unmatched: 3. Germline lookup yields CDR1 ENHRY and CDR2 SYGVKD. This CDR3 is 14 amino acids long. The CDR3: CAIRNGGSTDTQYF. CDR3 nucleotide sequence: TGTGCCATCAGGAACGGGGGGAGCACAGATACGCAGTATTTT.

The chain has TRBV20-1 and TRBJ2-3; the match to TRBD2 covers 9 bases. This CDR3 has 14 amino acids. Germline V gene lookup returns CDR1 DFQATT and CDR2 SNEGSKA (reference sequence). Trimming took 1 base from V and 1 from J; bases not matched to a gene: 0. The CDR3 is CSARGTSGTDTQYF. CDR3 in DNA: TGCAGTGCTAGAGGGACTAGCGGCACAGATACGCAGTATTTT.

A few counts support this clonotype. The chain carries TRBV5-6 and TRBJ2-1, with a tentative D call TRBD2 (6 bases). With 7 bases removed from V and 3 bases from J, the gap between germline ends came to 14 bases. This CDR3 spans 14 amino acids. Germline CDR1 SGHDT, CDR2 YYEEEE. This CDR3 is CASSPPGVYNEQFF. CDR3 sequence (DNA): TGTGCCAGCTCACCCCCGGGGGTCTACAATGAGCAGTTCTTC.

In this sample, this clonotype turned up a few times. This chain connects TRBV20-1 to TRBJ2-7; D is unresolved. With 3 bases removed from V and 3 bases from J, the gap between germline ends came to 15 bases. The germline V gene encodes CDR1 DFQATT and CDR2 SNEGSKA (reference sequence). The CDR3 is 14 residues long. DNA for the CDR3: TGCAGTGCTAGTCCGGCAGTCCAGAGCTACGAGCAGTACTTC. Its protein is CSASPAVQSYEQYF.

This chain connects TRBV20-1 to TRBJ2-1; weak D call: TRBD2 (6 bases). CDR1 and CDR2 (germline): DFQATT, SNEGSKA (reference sequence). The CDR3 is made up of 15 amino acids. V lost 6 bases and J lost 7, with 22 bases in between. The CDR3 DNA sequence: TGCAGTGCCACCCCATCTAGCGTGAGACTAAATGAGCAGTTCTTC. Translated, it gives CSATPSSVRLNEQFF.

Turning to this clonotype: A much larger clonotype is one base distant, so this may be a read error. V is TRBV20-1 and J is TRBJ2-3; 11 bases line up with TRBD2. Germline lookup yields CDR1 DFQATT and CDR2 SNEGSKA (reference sequence). This CDR3 is built from 14 residues. The CDR3 DNA is TGCGGTGCTAGAGATATAGCGGGAGGGGATACGCAGTATTTT. This gives the protein CGARDIAGGDTQYF.

In this sample, this clonotype turned up a few times. V and J are TRBV14 and TRBJ2-7; D is undetermined. Trimming stripped 1 base from V and 0 bases from J, with 7 bases between. CDR1 SGHDN and CDR2 FVKESK come from the germline V gene. The CDR3 runs to 14 residues. CDR3 loop: CASSQGWNSYEQYF. CDR3 in DNA: TGTGCCAGCAGCCAAGGCTGGAACTCCTACGAGCAGTACTTC. The full variable domain, in which reference TRBV14 and TRBJ2-7 provide the parts outside the CDR3, is EAGVTQFPSHSVIEKGQTVTLRCDPISGHDNLYWYRRVMGKEIKFLLHFVKESKQDESGMPNNRFLAERTGGTYSTLKVQPAELEDSGVYFCASSQGWNSYEQYFGPGTRLTVT.

This clonotype showed up just a few times. The chain recombines TRBV4-1 with TRBJ1-1; D unclear. The germline V gene has CDR1 MGHRA and CDR2 YSYEKL. The V gene lost 1 base and the J gene lost 5 bases, with 17 bases spanning the gap. The CDR3 contains 16 residues. CDR3 coding DNA: TGCGCCAGCAGCCAAGGTCGGAGAACAGTAGAAACTGAAGCTTTCTTT. Translation gives CASSQGRRTVETEAFF.

This clonotype has a count of ten or more. CDR3 in amino acids: CASSLVPGITDTQYF. Written as DNA, the CDR3 is TGTGCCAGCAGCTTAGTTCCAGGGATTACAGATACGCAGTATTTT. The V call is TRBV11-2, the J call TRBJ2-3, with TRBD1 as a possible D gene (5 bases). Trimming cost V 1 base and J 3 bases, with 11 bases left between them. The germline V gene encodes CDR1 SGHAT and CDR2 FQNNGV. The CDR3 contains 15 residues.

This clonotype has only a few counts. This chain joins TRBV19 and TRBJ2-3; D gene uncertain. The CDR3 runs to 15 residues. Trimming left V 3 bases short and J 4 bases short, with 14 bases between. Germline V CDR1 and CDR2: LNHDA, SQIVND (reference sequence). CDR3 loop: CASSMASSPADTQYF. Here the CDR3 DNA reads TGTGCCAGTAGTATGGCGTCATCTCCAGCAGATACGCAGTATTTT.

This clonotype was picked up a small number of times. At one end, the junction sequence differs from germline, possibly due to a read error. Written as DNA, the CDR3 is TGTGCCCGCAGCGGGACTAGCGGATACAATGAGCAGTTCTTC. Translation: CARSGTSGYNEQFF. The V gene is TRBV6-2 or TRBV6-3, the J gene TRBJ2-1; 11 bases fit TRBD2. The CDR3 totals 14 residues. Germline V lookup: CDR1 MNHEY, CDR2 SVGEGT.

CDR3 bases: TGCAGTGCTAGAGATGGACAGCTCAACACCGGGGAGCTGTTTTTT. Translated, it gives CSARDGQLNTGELFF. V and J are TRBV20-1 and TRBJ2-2; D may be TRBD1 (6 bases). The CDR3 has 15 amino acids. CDR1 is DFQATT, CDR2 SNEGSKA, per germline (reference sequence). Between the trimmed V and J ends, which lost 0 bases and 2 bases, there was a span of 10 bases.

This clonotype was observed a handful of times. The chain employs TRBV12-3 or TRBV12-4 and TRBJ2-7, with D possibly being TRBD2 (6 bases). The CDR3 is 17 amino acids. Trimming took 5 bases from V and 1 from J, leaving 21 bases between them. The CDR3 spells CASSLSLQRALSYEQYF. In DNA, the CDR3 is TGTGCCAGCAGTCTCTCCCTCCAGCGGGCCCTATCCTACGAGCAGTACTTC.

J is TRBJ2-3 and V is TRBV4-2, with D unclear. The CDR3 runs to 14 residues. V was pared by 0 bases and J by 5 bases, with 9 bases between. Germline CDR1 LGHNA, CDR2 YNFKEQ. Written as DNA, the CDR3 is TGTGCCAGCAGCCAAGATCAGGCCCGAGATACGCAGTATTTT. It specifies CASSQDQARDTQYF.